The 24 T cell receptor beta chains below all came from one sample that was sequenced in a study of blood T cell repertoires in COVID-19. Produced via immunoSEQ multiplex PCR; TCRdb's table is partial and in-frame only. The table has 150,000 to 200,000 clones, around nine tenths seen once. Sequenced sample: peripheral blood. The receptors were gathered from a human donor in a cohort sampled during active COVID-19.

The J gene is TRBJ2-1, the V gene TRBV11-3; 11 nucleotides align to TRBD2. Germline V gene data show CDR1 as SGHNT and CDR2 as YENEEA. The CDR3 is 17 residues long. V shed 1 base and J 7 bases; nucleotides not matched to a gene: 9. The CDR3 coding sequence is TGTGCCAGCAGCTTAGGAGTAGCGGGGGGGCCTGGGAATGAGCAGTTCTTC. This translates into CASSLGVAGGPGNEQFF.

The chain carries TRBV5-4 and TRBJ2-3, with 9 bases lining up with TRBD2. Germline values: CDR1 SGHNT, CDR2 YYREEE (reference sequence). This CDR3 contains 17 residues. The V and J ends lost 1 base and 1 base, in that order; junction bases with no gene match: 7. The DNA for the CDR3 is TGTGCCAGCAGCTTGAGGATAGCGGGGGATCGCACAGATACGCAGTATTTT. This codes for CASSLRIAGDRTDTQYF. Complete variable domain (other parts from reference TRBV5-4 and TRBJ2-3): ETGVTQSPTHLIKTRGQQVTLRCSSQSGHNTVSWYQQALGQGPQFIFQYYREEENGRGNFPPRFSGLQFPNYSSELNVNALELDDSALYLCASSLRIAGDRTDTQYFGPGTRLTVL.

The chain is built from TRBV5-1 and TRBJ2-7, with D perhaps matching TRBD1 (6 bases). Germline-derived CDR1 and CDR2 are SGHRS and YFSETQ. This CDR3 region has 16 residues. V was shortened by 6 bases and J by 1 base, with 20 bases between the two germline ends. This CDR3 is CASTPDLDRFSYEQYF. The CDR3 bases are TGCGCCAGCACCCCAGACCTGGACAGATTTTCCTACGAGCAGTACTTC.

The table lists this clone with a count of one. This chain links TRBV15 with TRBJ2-7; 11 nucleotides align to TRBD1. Per germline, CDR1 LNHNV and CDR2 YYDKDF (reference sequence). The junction had 7 bases not matched to a gene; V was cut back by 3 bases and J by 3 bases. This CDR3 has 16 amino acids. CDR3 bases: TGTGCCACCAGCAGGACCTCCGGGACAGGGGGCTACGAGCAGTACTTC. Its translation: CATSRTSGTGGYEQYF.

This clone was detected only a few times. The J gene is TRBJ2-7, the V gene TRBV4-3, with TRBD1 matching 7 bases. The CDR3 sequence is 15 residues long. The junction had 9 bases not matched to a gene; V was cut back by 3 bases and J by 4 bases. From germline, CDR1 is LGHNA and CDR2 YSLEER. This CDR3 reads CASSQETTGWYEQYF. The CDR3 region has the DNA TGCGCCAGCAGCCAGGAGACGACAGGGTGGTACGAGCAGTACTTC.

The CDR3 DNA reads TGTGCCAGCAGCCAAGAAGCGGGATTTTACAATGAGCAGTTCTTC. This codes for CASSQEAGFYNEQFF. The chain joins TRBV3-1 (or the pseudogene TRBV3-2) to TRBJ2-1; 7 bases are shared with TRBD2. CDR1 is LGHDT, CDR2 YNNKEL, per germline (reference sequence). V shed 0 bases and J 4 bases; nucleotides not matched to a gene: 3. The length of the CDR3 is 15 residues.

The rearrangement uses TRBV7-8 and TRBJ2-7; 8 bases align to TRBD2. The CDR3 length is 15 residues. With V trimmed by 0 bases and J by 10 bases, 11 bases remained unmatched. Germline V lookup: CDR1 SGHVS, CDR2 FQNEAQ. The CDR3 coding sequence is TGTGCCAGCAGCTTAGCGGGAGCGGGGGATTTTGCACAGTACTTC. It is translated as CASSLAGAGDFAQYF.

The J gene is TRBJ2-7, the V gene TRBV27; the D is unclear. Trimming left V 3 bases short and J 3 bases short, with 9 bases between. The CDR3 covers 13 residues. CDR1 and CDR2 (germline): MNHEY, SMNVEV (reference sequence). The CDR3 DNA sequence: TGTGCCAGCAGTTTTGCACCAGACTACGAGCAGTACTTC. Its protein product is CASSFAPDYEQYF.

The V call is TRBV9, the J call TRBJ2-1; weak D call: TRBD2 (6 bases). CDR1 and CDR2 from the germline V gene are SGDLS and YYNGEE. Trimming stripped 2 bases from V and 2 bases from J, with 11 bases between. The CDR3 totals 15 residues. The CDR3 loop is CASSVSGEPYNEQFF. CDR3 in DNA: TGTGCCAGCAGCGTTTCGGGGGAGCCCTACAATGAGCAGTTCTTC.

This chain connects TRBV2 to TRBJ1-1; a possible D gene is TRBD1 (6 bases). The CDR3 spans 13 residues. Germline V gene lookup returns CDR1 SNHLY and CDR2 FYNNEI. The V end lost 3 bases, the J end lost 1 base, and 6 bases lay between the germline ends. The DNA for the CDR3 is TGTGCCAGCAGTGAGGACAGGAACACTGAAGCTTTCTTT. Translation: CASSEDRNTEAFF.

J is TRBJ2-1 and V is TRBV7-9; TRBD2 agrees at 7 bases. J lost 6 bases, V lost 8 bases, and 10 bases had no gene match. Germline V gene sequence: CDR1 SEHNR, CDR2 FQNEAQ (reference sequence). This CDR3 spans 14 amino acids. CDR3 nucleotide sequence: TGTGCCAGCGTGATGGGGGAGGGCGGCAATGAGCAGTTCTTC. It is translated as CASVMGEGGNEQFF.

CDR3 DNA: TGTGCCAGCAGTGGACAGGGGACCTACGAGCAGTACTTC. Its translation is CASSGQGTYEQYF. V and J are TRBV2 and TRBJ2-7, with TRBD1 matching 8 bases. Germline assignment: CDR1 SNHLY and CDR2 FYNNEI. V trimming: 4 bases; J trimming: 2 bases; junction bases outside the gene matches: 1. The CDR3 loop spans 13 amino acids.

The chain links TRBV25-1 to TRBJ1-6; TRBD1 might be the D (5 bases). CDR3 size: 15 residues. The V gene lost 1 base and the J gene lost 10 bases, with 14 bases spanning the gap. CDR1 is MGHDK, CDR2 SYGVNS, per germline. CDR3 region: CASSESAGPNSPLHF. CDR3 nucleotides: TGTGCCAGCAGTGAATCGGCAGGGCCAAACTCACCCCTCCACTTT.

CDR3 nucleotide sequence: TGTGCCAGCAGTTCCCTTAGCGGCTCCTACGAGCAGTACTTC. Its translation is CASSSLSGSYEQYF. The chain carries TRBV6-5 and TRBJ2-7; possible D gene TRBD2, 6 bases. The CDR3 length is 14 residues. Per germline, CDR1 MNHEY and CDR2 SVGAGI. Trimming shortened V by 4 bases and J by 0 bases, and 10 bases separated the two germline ends.

This clone was observed a few times. The V call is TRBV18, the J call TRBJ2-7; tentative D call: TRBD2 (5 bases). V was cut by 4 bases and J by 2 bases, with 6 bases left in between. This CDR3 has 12 amino acids. CDR1 and CDR2 from the germline V gene are KGHSH and LQKENI. The CDR3: CASSRETYEQYF. In nucleotides, the CDR3 is TGTGCCAGCTCACGGGAGACCTACGAGCAGTACTTC.

This sequence joins TRBV5-7 and TRBJ1-6; D is unresolved. TRBV5-7 qualifies as an ORF whose function is uncertain. V lost 4 bases, J lost 7 bases, and 12 bases lay in between. The CDR3 runs 14 residues. CDR3 loop: CASSSREVNSPLHF. The CDR3 coding sequence is TGTGCCAGCAGCAGCCGGGAGGTAAATTCACCCCTCCACTTT.

This clone was found many times. This chain links TRBV5-1 with TRBJ2-7; D not resolved. Germline V CDR1 and CDR2: SGHRS, YFSETQ. Trimming shortened V by 0 bases and J by 0 bases, and 7 bases separated the two germline ends. This CDR3 is 14 amino acids long. CDR3 bases: TGCGCCAGCAGCTTGGACCCGAGCTCCTACGAGCAGTACTTC. Residues: CASSLDPSSYEQYF.

The chain couples TRBV5-4 to TRBJ1-1; D is uncertain. There are 15 residues in the CDR3. V was shortened by 4 bases and J by 4 bases, with 17 bases between the two germline ends. Germline V lookup: CDR1 SGHNT, CDR2 YYREEE (reference sequence). DNA of the CDR3: TGTGCCAGCAGCGGCTGGGCCCTGGGTGGCACTGAAGCTTTCTTT. Translation gives CASSGWALGGTEAFF. The full variable domain, with the rest looked up from reference TRBV5-4 and TRBJ1-1, is ETGVTQSPTHLIKTRGQQVTLRCSSQSGHNTVSWYQQALGQGPQFIFQYYREEENGRGNFPPRFSGLQFPNYSSELNVNALELDDSALYLCASSGWALGGTEAFFGQGTRLTVV.

This rearrangement joins TRBV5-1 to TRBJ1-1; TRBD1 matches 10 bases. The CDR3 runs to 15 residues. The trim removed 4 bases at V and 1 base at J, leaving 4 bases unmatched. Germline V gene data show CDR1 as SGHRS and CDR2 as YFSETQ. The chain's CDR3 is CASSDRDRGNTEAFF. The CDR3 DNA reads as TGCGCCAGCAGCGACCGGGACAGGGGGAACACTGAAGCTTTCTTT.

The chain has TRBV7-6 and TRBJ2-1, with D tentatively TRBD1 (6 bases). V was pared by 4 bases and J by 0 bases, with 16 bases between. CDR1 and CDR2 from the germline V gene are SGHVS and FNYEAQ. The CDR3 is made up of 17 amino acids. The CDR3 nucleotides are TGTGCCAGCAGCTCACCATATGCCAGGGGCTCCTACAATGAGCAGTTCTTC. It specifies CASSSPYARGSYNEQFF. Full variable domain (remainder filled in from reference TRBV7-6 and TRBJ2-1): GAGVSQSPRYKVTKRGQDVALRCDPISGHVSLYWYRQALGQGPEFLTYFNYEAQQDKSGLPNDRFSAERPEGSISTLTIQRTEQRDSAMYRCASSSPYARGSYNEQFFGPGTRLTVL.

This clone has just a few counts. This chain joins TRBV7-2 and TRBJ2-6, with D possibly being TRBD1 (6 bases). The CDR3 covers 17 residues. Trimming cost V 1 base and J 0 bases, with 10 bases left between them. The germline gives CDR1 SGHTA, CDR2 FQGNSA. CDR3 in amino acids: CASSLGGHSSGANVLTF. CDR3 in DNA: TGTGCCAGCAGCTTAGGGGGACATAGCTCTGGGGCCAACGTCCTGACTTTC.

The chain couples TRBV10-1 to TRBJ2-3; TRBD2 might be the D (5 bases). V was shortened by 0 bases and J by 0 bases, with 10 bases between the two germline ends. CDR1 and CDR2 (germline): WNHNN, SYGVQD (reference sequence). The CDR3 consists of 16 residues. The DNA of the CDR3 is TGCGCCAGCAGTGAGTCGAGGGCGTCTAGCACAGATACGCAGTATTTT. Translating gives CASSESRASSTDTQYF.

The rearrangement uses TRBV30 and TRBJ2-2, with D maybe TRBD1 (6 bases). The CDR3 extends over 13 amino acids. V lost 0 bases and J 6 bases, leaving 8 bases between the germline ends. Germline V gene data show CDR1 as GTSNPN and CDR2 as SVGIG (reference sequence). DNA of the CDR3: TGTGCCTGGAGTGTTGGGGGCCCCGGGGAGCTGTTTTTT. It translates to CAWSVGGPGELFF. Looking up the rest from reference TRBV30 and TRBJ2-2 gives the full variable domain: SQTIHQWPATLVQPVGSPLSLECTVEGTSNPNLYWYRQAAGRGLQLLFYSVGIGQISSEVPQNLSASRPQDRQFILSSKKLLLSDSGFYLCAWSVGGPGELFFGEGSRLTVL.

The chain links TRBV7-9 to TRBJ2-1; TRBD1 matches at 7 bases. After removal of 2 bases from V and 0 bases from J, the junction contained 7 bases not matched to a gene. Germline assignment: CDR1 SEHNR and CDR2 FQNEAQ (reference sequence). This CDR3 is 17 amino acids long. This chain's CDR3 is CASSLKGPGGSYNEQFF. The CDR3 region has the DNA TGTGCCAGCAGCTTAAAAGGGCCAGGGGGCTCCTACAATGAGCAGTTCTTC.